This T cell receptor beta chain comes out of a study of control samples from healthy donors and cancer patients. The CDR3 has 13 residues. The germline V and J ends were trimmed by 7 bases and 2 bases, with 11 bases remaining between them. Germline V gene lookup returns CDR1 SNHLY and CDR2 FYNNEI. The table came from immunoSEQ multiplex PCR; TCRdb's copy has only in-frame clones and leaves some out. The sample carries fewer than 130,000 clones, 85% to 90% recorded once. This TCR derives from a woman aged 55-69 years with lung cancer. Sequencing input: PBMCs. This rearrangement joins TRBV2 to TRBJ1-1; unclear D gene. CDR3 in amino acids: CASKRDSNTEAFF. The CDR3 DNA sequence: TGTGCCAGCAAAAGGGATTCAAACACTGAAGCTTTCTTT.